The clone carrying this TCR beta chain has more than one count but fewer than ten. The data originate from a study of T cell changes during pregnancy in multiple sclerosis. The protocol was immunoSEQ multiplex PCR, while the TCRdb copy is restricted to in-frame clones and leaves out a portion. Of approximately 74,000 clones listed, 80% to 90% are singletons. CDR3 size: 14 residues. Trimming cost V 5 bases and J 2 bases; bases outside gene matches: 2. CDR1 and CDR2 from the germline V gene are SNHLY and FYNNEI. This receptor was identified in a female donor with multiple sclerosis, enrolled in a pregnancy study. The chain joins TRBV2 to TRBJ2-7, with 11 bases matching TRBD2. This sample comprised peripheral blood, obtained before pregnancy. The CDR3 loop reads CASSISGGAYEQYF. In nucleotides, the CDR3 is TGTGCCAGCAGTATTAGCGGGGGGGCCTACGAGCAGTACTTC. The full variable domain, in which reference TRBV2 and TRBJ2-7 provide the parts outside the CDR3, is EPEVTQTPSHQVTQMGQEVILRCVPISNHLYFYWYRQILGQKVEFLVSFYNNEISEKSEIFDDQFSVERPDGSNFTLKIRSTKLEDSAMYFCASSISGGAYEQYFGPGTRLTVT.